Each of the 6 T cell receptor beta chains below was sequenced from the same sample in a study of technical replicates of blood from a handful of donors. Generated by immunoSEQ multiplex PCR, the TCRdb table keeps only in-frame clones and is missing some. The repertoire includes around 68,000 clones, around 91% of them detected once, and more than 0.35% sits in the top ten. Sequenced input: T cells isolated from PBMCs. These receptors were obtained from a human donor in good health. Some clones in this sample may be carry-over from other donors' samples.

The chain employs TRBV19 and TRBJ1-5; D is perhaps TRBD1 (6 bases). Germline CDR1 reads LNHDA; CDR2 reads SQIVND (reference sequence). V was cut by 7 bases and J by 4 bases, with 20 bases left in between. There are 16 residues in the CDR3. CDR3 nucleotides: TGTGCCAGTACTGGATGGGGGGGCACCTCAAATCAGCCCCAGCATTTT. It is translated as CASTGWGGTSNQPQHF.

The CDR3 loop is CASSPTGTGGRYEQYF. The CDR3 coding sequence is TGCGCCAGCAGCCCTACCGGGACAGGGGGCAGGTACGAGCAGTACTTC. The rearrangement links TRBV5-1 to TRBJ2-7, with TRBD1 matching over 12 bases. The ends lost 4 bases at V and 4 bases at J; junction bases unmatched: 9. This CDR3 region has 16 residues. The germline CDR1 and CDR2 sequences are SGHRS and YFSETQ.

The rearrangement uses TRBV30 and TRBJ2-1; maybe TRBD2 (7 bases). Germline V gene data show CDR1 as GTSNPN and CDR2 as SVGIG (reference sequence). Trimming left V 1 base short and J 7 bases short, with 17 bases between. This CDR3 has 15 residues. This chain's CDR3 is CAWSGGGGTVNEQFF. In DNA form, the CDR3 reads TGTGCCTGGAGTGGAGGGGGGGGCACGGTAAATGAGCAGTTCTTC.

V usage is TRBV7-9 and J usage is TRBJ2-2; tentatively, D is TRBD1 (6 bases). The germline V gene has CDR1 SEHNR and CDR2 FQNEAQ (reference sequence). The CDR3 is made up of 14 amino acids. The ends were cut back, 5 bases at V and 8 bases at J, with 15 bases in the middle. CDR3 protein: CASSENRVAGELFF. The CDR3 coding sequence is TGTGCCAGCAGCGAAAACAGGGTTGCAGGGGAGCTGTTTTTT.

The gene calls are TRBV9 and TRBJ1-3; tentative D call: TRBD1 (6 bases). Germline CDR1 is SGDLS and CDR2 is YYNGEE. V was cut by 0 bases and J by 2 bases, with 9 bases left in between. The CDR3 covers 15 residues. CDR3 residues: CASSVAGAAGNTIYF. CDR3 DNA: TGTGCCAGCAGCGTAGCAGGGGCGGCTGGAAACACCATATATTTT. Looking up the rest from reference TRBV9 and TRBJ1-3 gives the full variable domain: DSGVTQTPKHLITATGQRVTLRCSPRSGDLSVYWYQQSLDQGLQFLIQYYNGEERAKGNILERFSAQQFPDLHSELNLSSLELGDSALYFCASSVAGAAGNTIYFGEGSWLTVV.

V gene TRBV30 combines with J gene TRBJ2-7; a weak D match, TRBD1 (6 bases). CDR3 length equals 13 residues. V gave up 7 bases and J gave up 1 base, with 14 bases separating them. CDR1 GTSNPN and CDR2 SVGIG come from the germline V gene (reference sequence). CDR3 in amino acids: CAYLQGVSYEQYF. DNA for the CDR3: TGTGCCTACCTACAGGGTGTGTCCTACGAGCAGTACTTC.